This entry lists 5 T cell receptor beta chains sequenced from one sample in a study of control samples from healthy donors and cancer patients. The method was immunoSEQ multiplex PCR; TCRdb's version includes in-frame clones alone and lacks a portion of them. Of 95,000 to 150,000 clones in the sample, about 87% were seen once. The sample consisted of blood. These receptors came from a man in his sixties in good health.

The V call is TRBV2, the J call TRBJ2-7; TRBD1 agrees at 7 bases. The CDR3 runs 17 residues. Germline trimming cut 2 bases from V and 3 bases from J; bases unmatched to any gene: 13. The germline gives CDR1 SNHLY, CDR2 FYNNEI. The CDR3 bases are TGTGCCAGCAGTGAAAAGGCCGACAGGGTGGGTCTCTACGAGCAGTACTTC. This sequence encodes CASSEKADRVGLYEQYF. The whole variable domain, filled in from reference TRBV2 and TRBJ2-7, reads EPEVTQTPSHQVTQMGQEVILRCVPISNHLYFYWYRQILGQKVEFLVSFYNNEISEKSEIFDDQFSVERPDGSNFTLKIRSTKLEDSAMYFCASSEKADRVGLYEQYFGPGTRLTVT.

This clone was observed a handful of times. CDR3 DNA sequence: TGTGCCATCGGGGCAGGAAACACCTACGAGCAGTACTTC. It translates to CAIGAGNTYEQYF. This chain joins TRBV10-3 and TRBJ2-7, with D possibly being TRBD1 (5 bases). This CDR3 spans 13 amino acids. The V gene lost 8 bases and the J gene lost 2 bases, with 13 bases spanning the gap. Germline values: CDR1 ENHRY, CDR2 SYGVKD.

This chain joins TRBV7-2 and TRBJ2-5; 7 bases are a match to TRBD2. V shed 1 base and J 4 bases; nucleotides not matched to a gene: 6. Germline CDR1 and CDR2: SGHTA and FQGNSA. This CDR3 contains 15 residues. CDR3 in DNA: TGTGCCAGCAGCTTAGGGAGCGGGGTTCTAGAGACCCAGTACTTC. Protein sequence: CASSLGSGVLETQYF.

V is TRBV24-1 and J is TRBJ1-5; D ambiguous. The CDR3 covers 13 residues. The V gene's germline CDR1 is KGHDR and CDR2 SFDVKD. V was clipped by 10 bases and J by 2 bases, with 11 bases between them. The CDR3 sequence is CATGSGGNQPQHF. Here the CDR3 DNA reads TGTGCCACAGGGTCCGGGGGCAATCAGCCCCAGCATTTT.

The chain uses TRBV5-1 and TRBJ2-5, with 7 bases fitting TRBD2. From germline, CDR1 is SGHRS and CDR2 YFSETQ. This CDR3 has 14 residues. The V and J ends lost 4 bases and 4 bases, in that order; junction bases with no gene match: 7. The CDR3 bases are TGCGCCAGCAGCCCCGGACTAGTATCAGAGACCCAGTACTTC. It specifies CASSPGLVSETQYF.